This T cell receptor (beta chain) was recorded in a study of early T cells in non-severe SARS-CoV-2 infection. About the study: Whole-blood bulk RNA, unsorted, was sequenced, and chains were unpaired. Regarding the study as a whole: The matching step, a VDJdb search, favored anti-spike CD8 responses and missed private and CD4 specificities.

The library protocol tagged individual cDNA molecules with unique molecular identifiers. TCRdb reprocessed the 5' RACE reads via MiXCR and lists one record per CDR3 protein. Found here are around 58,000 distinct CDR3 sequences, approximately 12% of them singletons; the top ten hold about 9.7%. This clonotype came up many times. No antigen is known for it. The CDR3 is 16 amino acids. With 0 bases removed from V and 3 bases from J, the gap between germline ends came to 15 bases. From germline, CDR1 is SGHDT and CDR2 YYEEEE. The sequencing input was whole blood. The sequence came from an adult who was a healthcare worker with PCR-confirmed SARS-CoV-2 infection or an uninfected control (not recorded which). This chain links TRBV5-6 with TRBJ1-1, with D unclear. Written as DNA, the CDR3 is TGTGCCAGCAGCTTGGGGCCGGGTCCGAGAGACACTGAAGCTTTCTTT. Translation: CASSLGPGPRDTEAFF.